This note documents a single TCR beta chain sequence. As yet, its antigen is unknown. This may arise from a read error, as a much more abundant clone is one base away. The data were taken from a study of glioma-infiltrating T cells. The overall study: Dexamethasone exposure before glioma surgery was limited to six or fewer days.

The iRepertoire nested amplicon-rescue multiplex PCR amplified TCR alpha and beta CDR3s from RNA. TCRdb used MiXCR to reprocess the multiplex PCR reads, holding one entry per CDR3 protein. The sample includes about 400,000 distinct CDR3 sequences, 35% to 45% seen only once; the top ten take 12%. CDR3 length equals 15 residues. Germline CDR1 is KGHSH and CDR2 is LQKENI. V was shortened by 6 bases and J by 0 bases, with 13 bases between the two germline ends. Study-wide results and caveats: Signature shared blood CDR3 motifs were enriched in low-divergence and depleted in high-divergence patients. Gliomas, especially low-grade, showed above-expected tissue-blood divergence; non-neoplastic patients showed below.

The origin of this receptor is a human donor with low-grade glioma or glioblastoma, undergoing nonglioma brain surgery, or in good health (not recorded which). The rearrangement links TRBV18 to TRBJ2-3; D uncertain. The source material was glioma tissue, nonneoplastic brain tissue, or PBMCs (not recorded which). DNA for the CDR3: TGTGCCAGCTCCCCGGAGATAGGCAGCACAGATACGCAGTATTTT. Translated, it gives CASSPEIGSTDTQYF.